A single sample is the source of the 16 T cell receptor beta chains below, sequenced in a study of blood T cells in healthy people across ages. Next came a second PCR, run for about 6 to 11 cycles, which used a sample-barcoded 5' primer along with a J-beta primer mix. TCRdb used MiXCR to reprocess the 5' RACE reads, holding one entry per CDR3 protein. The sample holds around 1.7 million distinct CDR3 sequences; 28% are singletons and the top ten take over 7%. The source material was blood. The source of these receptors is a young woman in good health.

The chain links TRBV6-6 to TRBJ2-2; D is undetermined. This CDR3 comprises 14 residues. The V end was cut by 2 bases, the J end by 4 bases, with 8 bases between. Germline V lookup: CDR1 MNHNY, CDR2 SVGAGI (reference sequence). CDR3 coding DNA: TGTGCCAGCAGTTACCCATCGGGCACCGGGGAGCTGTTTTTT. Encoded protein: CASSYPSGTGELFF.

This clonotype was seen a few times. The rearrangement joins TRBV28 to TRBJ2-3; the match to TRBD2 covers 11 bases. The CDR3 consists of 16 residues. The V segment lost 6 bases and the J segment 5 bases; nucleotides outside the gene matches: 10. The germline gives CDR1 MDHEN, CDR2 SYDVKM. CDR3 sequence reads: CASRRQGTSGGDTQYF. Here the CDR3 DNA reads TGTGCCAGCAGACGTCAAGGGACTAGCGGAGGAGATACGCAGTATTTT.

This clonotype appeared a few times. The DNA of the CDR3 is TGCGCCAGCAGCTTACAGGCGGGGTTTTACAATGAGCAGTTCTTC. It translates to CASSLQAGFYNEQFF. The rearrangement uses TRBV5-1 and TRBJ2-1; D possibly corresponds to TRBD2 (6 bases). V was cut by 2 bases and J by 4 bases, with 13 bases left in between. Looked up from germline, CDR1 is SGHRS and CDR2 is YFSETQ. This CDR3 comprises 15 residues.

V usage is TRBV28 and J usage is TRBJ2-7; D may be TRBD2 (6 bases). Trimming left V 3 bases short and J 3 bases short, with 18 bases between. The V gene's germline CDR1 is MDHEN and CDR2 SYDVKM. CDR3 length: 16 amino acids. CDR3 in amino acids: CASSFGIGTGYYEQYF. CDR3 bases: TGTGCCAGCAGTTTCGGAATCGGGACTGGTTACTACGAGCAGTACTTC.

This clonotype was observed a few times. The chain joins TRBV12-3 or TRBV12-4 to TRBJ2-7, with 8 bases that match TRBD2. The CDR3 totals 15 residues. Trimming took 6 bases from V and 2 from J; bases not matched to a gene: 9. Written as DNA, the CDR3 is TGTGCCAGCAGCGAAGGCAGCGGGGGCCCCTACGAGCAGTACTTC. It is translated as CASSEGSGGPYEQYF.

This clonotype came up a few times. V and J are TRBV6-1 and TRBJ1-5; 7 positions agree with TRBD1. V trimming: 5 bases; J trimming: 6 bases; junction bases outside the gene matches: 10. Germline V gene lookup returns CDR1 MNHNS and CDR2 SASEGT. The CDR3 has 15 amino acids. CDR3 loop: CASSLETGEGQPQHF. CDR3 nucleotide sequence: TGTGCCAGCAGTTTAGAAACAGGGGAAGGTCAGCCCCAGCATTTT.

In this sample, this clonotype turned up a few times. The V gene is TRBV5-1, the J gene TRBJ2-1; TRBD2 agrees at 9 bases. CDR1 and CDR2 from the germline V gene are SGHRS and YFSETQ. V was pared by 2 bases and J by 0 bases, with 9 bases of the junction left unmatched. The CDR3 loop spans 18 amino acids. CDR3 protein: CASSLRTAGGPSYNEQFF. CDR3 DNA: TGCGCCAGCAGCTTACGGACAGCGGGGGGCCCCTCCTACAATGAGCAGTTCTTC.

At least ten counts were recorded for this clonotype. The V and J genes are TRBV29-1 and TRBJ2-7; 9 positions match TRBD1. This CDR3 region has 12 residues. With 6 bases clipped from V and 2 bases from J, the junction kept 2 bases outside the gene matches. Per the germline V gene, CDR1 is SQVTM and CDR2 is ANQGSEA. CDR3 sequence reads: CSVRQGAYEQYF. The CDR3 DNA sequence: TGCAGCGTCAGACAGGGGGCCTACGAGCAGTACTTC.

This clonotype was observed at least ten times. The chain employs TRBV7-9 and TRBJ2-7; 8 bases are a match to TRBD2. The V gene's germline CDR1 is SEHNR and CDR2 FQNEAQ (reference sequence). The CDR3 has 15 amino acids. V lost 5 bases to trimming and J lost 1 base; unmatched junction nucleotides: 7. The CDR3 reads CASSPGGALSYEQYF. CDR3 in DNA: TGTGCCAGCAGCCCGGGGGGGGCTCTATCCTACGAGCAGTACTTC.

The chain recombines TRBV2 with TRBJ2-3, with D unclear. Per germline, CDR1 SNHLY and CDR2 FYNNEI. The germline V and J ends were trimmed by 6 bases and 2 bases, with 12 bases remaining between them. The CDR3 totals 14 residues. The CDR3 spells CASSTFGITDTQYF. CDR3 bases: TGTGCCAGCAGCACCTTTGGGATCACAGATACGCAGTATTTT.

This chain joins TRBV6-5 and TRBJ2-7; TRBD1 matches at 9 bases. Germline V gene sequence: CDR1 MNHEY, CDR2 SVGAGI. The V and J ends lost 9 bases and 3 bases, in that order; junction bases with no gene match: 9. The CDR3 consists of 14 residues. The CDR3 region has the DNA TGTGCCAGTAATCCGGGACAGGGTCTCTACGAGCAGTACTTC. Translating it yields CASNPGQGLYEQYF.

The gene calls are TRBV7-2 and TRBJ2-7, with D possibly TRBD1 on 6 matching bases. Trimming took off 6 bases at V and 0 bases at J, with 15 bases between the two ends. The CDR3 length is 15 residues. Germline V gene sequence: CDR1 SGHTA, CDR2 FQGNSA. The CDR3 here is CASSSLYRDSYEQYF. In nucleotides, the CDR3 is TGTGCCAGCAGTTCCCTTTACAGGGACTCCTACGAGCAGTACTTC. Drawing the rest from reference TRBV7-2 and TRBJ2-7, the complete variable domain is GAGVSQSPSNKVTEKGKDVELRCDPISGHTALYWYRQSLGQGLEFLIYFQGNSAPDKSGLPSDRFSAERTGGSVSTLTIQRTQQEDSAVYLCASSSLYRDSYEQYFGPGTRLTVT.

This clonotype was observed many times. The rearrangement uses TRBV5-1 and TRBJ2-1; D not certain. Germline V lookup: CDR1 SGHRS, CDR2 YFSETQ. Trimming cost V 4 bases and J 0 bases, with 11 bases left between them. This CDR3 is 15 amino acids long. This CDR3 reads CASSPSRPSYNEQFF. The CDR3 DNA follows: TGCGCCAGCAGCCCTAGTCGACCCTCCTACAATGAGCAGTTCTTC.

The rearrangement joins TRBV6-2 or TRBV6-3 to TRBJ2-3; D is ambiguous. This CDR3 is 15 amino acids long. Germline CDR1 is MNHEY and CDR2 is SVGEGT. The V end lost 6 bases, the J end lost 3 bases, and 16 bases lay between the germline ends. As DNA, the CDR3 is TGTGCCAGCAGCCCAATCACGGACCTAACAGATACGCAGTATTTT. Protein: CASSPITDLTDTQYF.

This clonotype was observed many times. The chain has TRBV12-3 or TRBV12-4 and TRBJ1-4; D is uncertain. The CDR3 length is 14 residues. V shed 5 bases and J shed 8 bases, with 15 bases lying between them. The CDR3 spells CASSLATLREKLFF. CDR3 DNA sequence: TGTGCCAGCAGTCTTGCCACACTTCGAGAAAAACTGTTTTTT.

A few counts support this clonotype. The rearrangement joins TRBV5-1 to TRBJ1-1; D gene uncertain. Germline V CDR1 and CDR2: SGHRS, YFSETQ. The germline V and J ends were trimmed by 0 bases and 8 bases, with 11 bases remaining between them. The CDR3 sequence is 13 residues long. Here the CDR3 DNA reads TGCGCCAGCAGCTTGGAGGTCTCGGGGGAAGCTTTCTTT. As protein: CASSLEVSGEAFF.